This T cell receptor (beta chain) came from a study of T cell changes during pregnancy in multiple sclerosis. V gave up 4 bases and J gave up 1 base; unmatched junction bases: 7. Germline assignment: CDR1 LGHNA and CDR2 YSLEER. The length of the CDR3 is 15 residues. Profiled with immunoSEQ multiplex PCR; TCRdb holds only in-frame clones, not every one. The sample holds about 70,000 clones, about 94% seen once. This chain links TRBV4-3 with TRBJ2-7; 7 positions match TRBD1. The receptor comes from a female donor with multiple sclerosis, enrolled in a pregnancy study. The sample consisted of peripheral blood, taken in the third trimester of pregnancy. The CDR3 nucleotides are TGCGCCAGCAGCCTCTCGACAGGGTATTCCTACGAGCAGTACTTC. Amino acid sequence: CASSLSTGYSYEQYF.